This TCR beta chain was sequenced during a study of blood T cell repertoires in COVID-19. V gave up 6 bases and J gave up 7 bases, with 12 bases separating them. This CDR3 comprises 13 residues. This clone was seen a few times. Authors' processing steps: Estimates of nucleated cell counts were drawn from the amplification of reference gene primers. The table came from immunoSEQ multiplex PCR; TCRdb's copy has only in-frame clones and leaves some out. That table supplies the V and J calls and clone size; D and trimming were determined from the DNA. The sample holds about 270,000 clones, approximately 90% seen once. Those who participated ranged in age from roughly 18 to 90 years and resided in approximately 26 US areas. Grouping used clinical history reported by participants in a survey and questionnaire.

The chain joins TRBV12-3 or TRBV12-4 to TRBJ2-2; no definite D call. The sample consisted of PBMCs or T cells enriched from blood (not recorded which). The receptor's source is a woman between 55 and 75 years old in a cohort exposed to, infected with or recovered from COVID-19 (not recorded which). CDR3: CASSSSRRGELFF. The CDR3, as DNA: TGTGCCAGCAGCTCCTCTAGGCGCGGGGAGCTGTTTTTT.